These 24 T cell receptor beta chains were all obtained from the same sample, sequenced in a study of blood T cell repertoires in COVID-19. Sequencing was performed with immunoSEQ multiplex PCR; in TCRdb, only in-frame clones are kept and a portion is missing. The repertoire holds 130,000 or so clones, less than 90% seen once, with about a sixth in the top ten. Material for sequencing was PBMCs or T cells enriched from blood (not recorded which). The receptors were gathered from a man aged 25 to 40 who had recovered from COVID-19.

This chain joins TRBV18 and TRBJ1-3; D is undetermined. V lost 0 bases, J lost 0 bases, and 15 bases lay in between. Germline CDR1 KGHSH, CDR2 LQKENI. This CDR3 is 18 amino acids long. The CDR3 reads CASSPPSPRRSSGNTIYF. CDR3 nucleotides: TGTGCCAGCTCACCACCGTCCCCGCGTCGCTCCTCTGGAAACACCATATATTTT.

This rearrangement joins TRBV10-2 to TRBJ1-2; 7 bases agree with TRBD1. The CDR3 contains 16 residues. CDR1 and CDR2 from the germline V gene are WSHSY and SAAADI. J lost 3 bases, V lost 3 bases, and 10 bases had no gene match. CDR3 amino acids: CASSDFGLGGDYGYTF. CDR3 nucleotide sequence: TGCGCCAGCAGTGATTTTGGGTTAGGGGGCGACTATGGCTACACCTTC.

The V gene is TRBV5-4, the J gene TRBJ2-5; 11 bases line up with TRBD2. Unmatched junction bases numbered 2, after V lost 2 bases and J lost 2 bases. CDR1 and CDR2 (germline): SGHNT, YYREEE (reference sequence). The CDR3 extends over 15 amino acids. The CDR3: CASSFRTSGQETQYF. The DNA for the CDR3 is TGTGCCAGCAGCTTCCGGACTAGCGGGCAAGAGACCCAGTACTTC.

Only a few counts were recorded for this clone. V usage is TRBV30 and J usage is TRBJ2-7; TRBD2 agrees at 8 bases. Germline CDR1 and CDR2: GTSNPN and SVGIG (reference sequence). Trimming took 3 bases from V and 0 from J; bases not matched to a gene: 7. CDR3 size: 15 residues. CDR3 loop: CAWSATSASSYEQYF. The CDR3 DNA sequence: TGTGCCTGGAGCGCGACTAGCGCGAGCTCCTACGAGCAGTACTTC.

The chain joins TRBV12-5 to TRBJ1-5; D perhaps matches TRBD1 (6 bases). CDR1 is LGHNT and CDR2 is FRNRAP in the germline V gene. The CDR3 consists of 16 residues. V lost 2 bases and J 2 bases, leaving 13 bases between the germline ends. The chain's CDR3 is CASGLIQGFRNQPQHF. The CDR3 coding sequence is TGTGCTAGTGGTTTGATCCAGGGGTTCCGCAATCAGCCCCAGCATTTT.

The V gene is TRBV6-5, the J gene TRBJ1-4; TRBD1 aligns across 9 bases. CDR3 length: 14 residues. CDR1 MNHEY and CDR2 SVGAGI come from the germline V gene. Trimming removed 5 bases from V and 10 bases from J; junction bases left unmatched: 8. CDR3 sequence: CASSHRDREGKLFF. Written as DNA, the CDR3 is TGTGCCAGCAGTCACCGGGACAGGGAAGGAAAACTGTTTTTT.

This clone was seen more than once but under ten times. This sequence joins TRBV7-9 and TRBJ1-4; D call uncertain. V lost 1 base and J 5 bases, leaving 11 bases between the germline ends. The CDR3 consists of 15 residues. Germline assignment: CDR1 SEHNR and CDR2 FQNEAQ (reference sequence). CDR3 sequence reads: CASSLGQHRNEKLFF. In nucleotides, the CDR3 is TGTGCCAGCAGCTTAGGGCAACACCGAAATGAAAAACTGTTTTTT.

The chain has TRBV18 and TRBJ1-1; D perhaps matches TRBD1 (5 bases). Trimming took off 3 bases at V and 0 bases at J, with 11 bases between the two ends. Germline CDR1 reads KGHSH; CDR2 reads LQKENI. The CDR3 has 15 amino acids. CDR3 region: CASSPGAGMNTEAFF. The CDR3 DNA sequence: TGTGCCAGCTCACCTGGGGCAGGGATGAACACTGAAGCTTTCTTT.

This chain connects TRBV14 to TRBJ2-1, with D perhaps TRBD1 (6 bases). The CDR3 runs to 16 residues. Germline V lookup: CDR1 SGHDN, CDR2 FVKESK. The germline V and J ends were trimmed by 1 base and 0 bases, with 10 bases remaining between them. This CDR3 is CASSQGTVSSYNEQFF. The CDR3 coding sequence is TGTGCCAGCAGCCAAGGGACAGTTAGCTCCTACAATGAGCAGTTCTTC.

The CDR3 reads CASSPSREEAFF. For the CDR3, the DNA is TGTGCCAGCTCACCATCCAGGGAAGAAGCTTTCTTT. The V and J genes are TRBV18 and TRBJ1-1; weak D call: TRBD1 (5 bases). V gave up 2 bases and J gave up 8 bases, with 9 bases separating them. CDR3 length equals 12 residues. Germline lookup yields CDR1 KGHSH and CDR2 LQKENI.

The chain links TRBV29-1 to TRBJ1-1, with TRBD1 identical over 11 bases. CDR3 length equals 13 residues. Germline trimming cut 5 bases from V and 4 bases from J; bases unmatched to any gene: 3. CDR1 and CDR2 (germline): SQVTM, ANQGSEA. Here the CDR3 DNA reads TGCAGCGTTCGGGGACAGGGGGGCACTGAAGCTTTCTTT. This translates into CSVRGQGGTEAFF.

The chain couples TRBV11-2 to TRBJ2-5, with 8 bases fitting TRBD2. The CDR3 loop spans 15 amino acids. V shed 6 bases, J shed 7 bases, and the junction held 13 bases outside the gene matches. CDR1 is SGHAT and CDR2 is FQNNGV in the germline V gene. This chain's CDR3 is CASRPSGGAPWTQYF. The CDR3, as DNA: TGTGCCAGCAGGCCATCGGGGGGGGCCCCCTGGACCCAGTACTTC.

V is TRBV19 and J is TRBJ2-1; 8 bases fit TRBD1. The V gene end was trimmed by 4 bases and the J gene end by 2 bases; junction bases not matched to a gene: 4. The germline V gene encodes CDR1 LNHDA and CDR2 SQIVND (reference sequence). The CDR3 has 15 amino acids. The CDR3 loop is CASSTWTGTYNEQFF. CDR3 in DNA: TGTGCCAGTAGTACGTGGACAGGGACCTACAATGAGCAGTTCTTC.

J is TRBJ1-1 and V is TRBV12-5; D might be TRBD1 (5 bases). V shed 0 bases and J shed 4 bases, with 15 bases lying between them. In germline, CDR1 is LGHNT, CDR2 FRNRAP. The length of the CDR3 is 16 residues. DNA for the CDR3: TGTGCTAGTGGTTTGGTACGGCCTCAGGGAGGCACTGAAGCTTTCTTT. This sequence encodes CASGLVRPQGGTEAFF.

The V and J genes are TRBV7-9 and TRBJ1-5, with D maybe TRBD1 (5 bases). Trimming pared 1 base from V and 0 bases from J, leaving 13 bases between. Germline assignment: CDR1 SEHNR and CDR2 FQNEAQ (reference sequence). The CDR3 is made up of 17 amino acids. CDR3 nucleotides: TGTGCCAGCAGCTTAGTTGCAGGGCCTTATAGCAATCAGCCCCAGCATTTT. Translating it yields CASSLVAGPYSNQPQHF. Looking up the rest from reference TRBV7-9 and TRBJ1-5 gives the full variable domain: DTGVSQNPRHKITKRGQNVTFRCDPISEHNRLYWYRQTLGQGPEFLTYFQNEAQLEKSRLLSDRFSAERPKGSFSTLEIQRTEQGDSAMYLCASSLVAGPYSNQPQHFGDGTRLSIL.

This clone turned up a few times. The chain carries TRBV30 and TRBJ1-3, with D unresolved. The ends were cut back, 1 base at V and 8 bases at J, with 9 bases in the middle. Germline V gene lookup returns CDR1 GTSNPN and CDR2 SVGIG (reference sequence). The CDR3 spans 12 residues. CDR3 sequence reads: CAWSASRDTIYF. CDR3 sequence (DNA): TGTGCCTGGAGTGCAAGCCGAGACACCATATATTTT.

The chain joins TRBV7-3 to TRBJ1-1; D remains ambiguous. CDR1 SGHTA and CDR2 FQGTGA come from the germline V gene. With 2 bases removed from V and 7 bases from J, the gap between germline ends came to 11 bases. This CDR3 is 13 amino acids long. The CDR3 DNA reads TGTGCCAGCAGCTTAGGGCCTGTGAGTGAAGCTTTCTTT. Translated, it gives CASSLGPVSEAFF.

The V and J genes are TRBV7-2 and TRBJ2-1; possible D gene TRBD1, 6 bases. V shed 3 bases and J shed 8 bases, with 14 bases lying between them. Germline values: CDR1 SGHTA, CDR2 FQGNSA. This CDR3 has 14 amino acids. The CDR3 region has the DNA TGTGCCAGCAGCTTCGCTTTACAGGGCCATGAGCAGTTCTTC. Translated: CASSFALQGHEQFF.

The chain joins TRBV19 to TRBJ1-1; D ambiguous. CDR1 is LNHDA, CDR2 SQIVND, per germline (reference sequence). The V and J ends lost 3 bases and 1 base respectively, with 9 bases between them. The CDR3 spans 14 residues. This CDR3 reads CASSMVGANTEAFF. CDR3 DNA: TGTGCCAGTAGTATGGTCGGAGCGAACACTGAAGCTTTCTTT.

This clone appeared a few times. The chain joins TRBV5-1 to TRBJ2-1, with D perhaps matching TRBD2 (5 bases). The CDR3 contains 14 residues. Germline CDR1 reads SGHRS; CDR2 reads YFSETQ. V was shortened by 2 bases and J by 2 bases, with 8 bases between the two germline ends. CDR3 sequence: CASSLVGAYNEQFF. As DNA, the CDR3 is TGCGCCAGCAGCTTAGTGGGAGCCTACAATGAGCAGTTCTTC.

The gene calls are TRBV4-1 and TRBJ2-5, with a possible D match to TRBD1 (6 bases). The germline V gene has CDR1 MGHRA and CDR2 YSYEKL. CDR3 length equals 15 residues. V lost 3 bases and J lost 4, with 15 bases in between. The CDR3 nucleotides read TGCGCCAGCAGCCAGACAACAGGGAACTTAGAGACCCAGTACTTC. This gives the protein CASSQTTGNLETQYF.

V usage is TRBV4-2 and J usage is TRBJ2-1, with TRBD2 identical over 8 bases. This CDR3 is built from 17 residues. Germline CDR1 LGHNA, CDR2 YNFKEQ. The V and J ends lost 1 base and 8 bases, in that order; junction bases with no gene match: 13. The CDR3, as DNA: TGTGCCAGCAGCCAAGCTGGACGGGAGGGCCTTGAGGATGAGCAGTTCTTC. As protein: CASSQAGREGLEDEQFF.

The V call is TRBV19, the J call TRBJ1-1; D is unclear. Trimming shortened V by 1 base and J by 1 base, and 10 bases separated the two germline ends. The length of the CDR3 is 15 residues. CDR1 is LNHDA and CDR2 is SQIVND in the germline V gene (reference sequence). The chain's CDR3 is CASSIGAPTNTEAFF. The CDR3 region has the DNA TGTGCCAGTAGTATAGGGGCTCCAACGAACACTGAAGCTTTCTTT.

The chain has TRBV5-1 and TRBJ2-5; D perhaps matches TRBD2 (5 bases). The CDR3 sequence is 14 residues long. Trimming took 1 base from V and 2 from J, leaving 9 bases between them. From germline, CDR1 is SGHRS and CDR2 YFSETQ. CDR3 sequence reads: CASSLSTGQETQYF. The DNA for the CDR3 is TGCGCCAGCAGCTTGTCTACGGGACAAGAGACCCAGTACTTC. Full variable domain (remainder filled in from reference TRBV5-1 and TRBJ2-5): KAGVTQTPRYLIKTRGQQVTLSCSPISGHRSVSWYQQTPGQGLQFLFEYFSETQRNKGNFPGRFSGRQFSNSRSEMNVSTLELGDSALYLCASSLSTGQETQYFGPGTRLLVL.